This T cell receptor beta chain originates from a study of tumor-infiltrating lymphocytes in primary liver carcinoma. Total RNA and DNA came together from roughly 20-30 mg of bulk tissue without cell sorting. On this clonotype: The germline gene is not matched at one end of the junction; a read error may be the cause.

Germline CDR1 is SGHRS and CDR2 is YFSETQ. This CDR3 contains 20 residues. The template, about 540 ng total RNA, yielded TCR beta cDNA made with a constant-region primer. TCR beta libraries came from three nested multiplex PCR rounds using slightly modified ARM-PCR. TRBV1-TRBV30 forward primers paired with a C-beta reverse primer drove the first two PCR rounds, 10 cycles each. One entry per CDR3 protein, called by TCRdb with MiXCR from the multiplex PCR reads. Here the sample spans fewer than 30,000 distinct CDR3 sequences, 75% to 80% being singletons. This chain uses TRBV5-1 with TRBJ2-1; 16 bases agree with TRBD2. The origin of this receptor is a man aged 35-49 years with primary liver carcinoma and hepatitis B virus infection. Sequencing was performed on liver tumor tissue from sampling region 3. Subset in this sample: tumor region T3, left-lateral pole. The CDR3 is CACSVAGTSGRARSYNEQFF. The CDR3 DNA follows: TGCGCCTGCAGCGTAGCCGGGACTAGCGGGAGGGCCCGCTCCTACAATGAGCAGTTCTTC.